The entry below describes one TCR beta chain. Its antigen is not identified. A read error may produce the germline difference seen at one junction end. In making TCR beta libraries, quantitative 5'-RACE with molecular barcodes was used. TCRdb reprocessed the 5' RACE reads via MiXCR and lists one record per CDR3 protein. Counted here are 800,000 to 900,000 distinct CDR3 sequences, roughly 10% occurring once; the ten biggest clones make up less than 0.65%. These data originate in a study of CD8 T cells in ankylosing spondylitis. Study-wide findings and caveats: Reportedly, disease-linked clones are significantly enriched in ankylosing spondylitis patients' matched synovial fluid. Ankylosing spondylitis blood appeared to carry a characteristic TCR beta motif of eight or nine highly homologous variants.

The germline V gene has CDR1 MNHGY and CDR2 SAAAGT. This CDR3 has 11 amino acids. The sequenced material came from blood, either unsorted or a sorted T cell fraction (not recorded which). The clonotype comes from a male donor with ankylosing spondylitis. J is TRBJ1-5 and V is TRBV6-8; D not resolved. The CDR3 spells CASSYVAPNRF. CDR3 nucleotide sequence: TGTGCCAGCAGTTACGTGGCCCCCAATCGTTTT.